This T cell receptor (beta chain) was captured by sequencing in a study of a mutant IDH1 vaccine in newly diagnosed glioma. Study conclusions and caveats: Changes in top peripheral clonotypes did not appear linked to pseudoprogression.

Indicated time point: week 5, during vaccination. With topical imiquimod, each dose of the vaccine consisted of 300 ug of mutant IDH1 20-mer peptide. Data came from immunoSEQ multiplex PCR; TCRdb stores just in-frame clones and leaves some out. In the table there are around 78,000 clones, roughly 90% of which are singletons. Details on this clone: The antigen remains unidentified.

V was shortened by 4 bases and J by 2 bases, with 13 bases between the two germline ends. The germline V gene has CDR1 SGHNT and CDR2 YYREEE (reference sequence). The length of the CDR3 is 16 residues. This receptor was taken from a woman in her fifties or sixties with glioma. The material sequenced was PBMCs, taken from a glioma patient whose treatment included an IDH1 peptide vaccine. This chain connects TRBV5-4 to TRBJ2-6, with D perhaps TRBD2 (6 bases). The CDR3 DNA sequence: TGTGCCAGCAGCGGAGGGGCGACCACTGGGGCCAACGTCCTGACTTTC. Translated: CASSGGATTGANVLTF.